These 29 T cell receptor beta chains were all obtained from the same sample, sequenced in a study of identical twins. TCRdb redid the calling of the 5' RACE reads with MiXCR, one entry per CDR3 protein. The repertoire consists of approximately 700,000 distinct CDR3 sequences, with 18% occurring once and the leading ten covering roughly 14%. The sample was also reused in another study, on T cells expressing NK-cell markers.

Sequenced material: PBMCs. The receptors originated from a young woman in good health.

V is TRBV9 and J is TRBJ2-3, with 8 bases lining up with TRBD2. Germline assignment: CDR1 SGDLS and CDR2 YYNGEE. The V and J ends lost 0 bases and 10 bases, in that order; junction bases with no gene match: 19. The CDR3 is made up of 18 amino acids. CDR3 sequence reads: CASSVVPPLAGGLGAQYF. The CDR3 DNA is TGTGCCAGCAGCGTAGTCCCCCCCTTGGCGGGGGGCCTGGGTGCGCAGTATTTT.

The chain has TRBV30 and TRBJ1-1, with D possibly being TRBD1 (5 bases). CDR1 GTSNPN and CDR2 SVGIG come from the germline V gene (reference sequence). The CDR3 has 13 amino acids. V gave up 0 bases and J gave up 1 base, with 6 bases separating them. CDR3 residues: CAWSVRGNTEAFF. The CDR3 DNA sequence: TGTGCCTGGAGTGTTAGGGGGAACACTGAAGCTTTCTTT.

V is TRBV11-1 and J is TRBJ2-3, with TRBD2 matching over 13 bases. Per germline, CDR1 SGHAT and CDR2 FQDESV (reference sequence). V was clipped by 4 bases and J by 2 bases; unmatched bases: 15. CDR3 length: 20 residues. CDR3 protein: CASSSPLYRTSGGLTDTQYF. Here the CDR3 DNA reads TGTGCCAGCAGCTCACCCCTGTACCGGACTAGCGGGGGCCTCACAGATACGCAGTATTTT.

The chain couples TRBV20-1 to TRBJ2-3; possible D gene TRBD2, 5 bases. This CDR3 has 14 amino acids. Germline lookup yields CDR1 DFQATT and CDR2 SNEGSKA (reference sequence). Trimming removed 1 base at V and 2 bases at J, with 10 bases between. Here the CDR3 reads CSARVLRDTDTQYF. The CDR3 DNA follows: TGCAGTGCTAGAGTTCTCCGGGACACAGATACGCAGTATTTT.

The genes are TRBV7-8 and TRBJ2-2; D is unresolved. Germline V gene data show CDR1 as SGHVS and CDR2 as FQNEAQ. CDR3 length: 14 residues. Trimming stripped 4 bases from V and 7 bases from J, with 13 bases between. The CDR3, as DNA: TGTGCCAGCAGCTCGCAGAGGCTTGACGGGGAGCTGTTTTTT. Translating gives CASSSQRLDGELFF.

This clonotype has a handful of counts. The chain uses TRBV12-3 or TRBV12-4 and TRBJ1-6, with D perhaps TRBD1 (6 bases). Trimming took off 6 bases at V and 9 bases at J, with 18 bases between the two ends. This CDR3 spans 15 amino acids. The CDR3 DNA sequence: TGTGCCAGCAGCCATAGGGACACGGCGGGTTCACCCCTCCACTTT. Its protein is CASSHRDTAGSPLHF.

As to this clonotype: With a much larger clone just one base away, this may be a read error. V usage is TRBV27 and J usage is TRBJ1-6, with 8 nucleotides matching TRBD1. The CDR3 runs 15 residues. Germline V gives CDR1 MNHEY, CDR2 SMNVEV (reference sequence). Trimming removed 4 bases from V and 8 bases from J; junction bases left unmatched: 7. CDR3 sequence (DNA): TGTGCCAGCAGTTACGGGACAGGTCGGGATTCACCCCTCCACTTT. Its translation is CASSYGTGRDSPLHF.

This clonotype showed up just a few times. J is TRBJ2-1 and V is TRBV11-2; D is tentatively TRBD1 or TRBD2 (7 bases each). This CDR3 is 14 amino acids long. Trimming took off 5 bases at V and 10 bases at J, with 18 bases between the two ends. CDR1 SGHAT and CDR2 FQNNGV come from the germline V gene. In DNA form, the CDR3 reads TGTGCCAGCAGCAGAGCAGGGGGGGGGAACGAGCAGTTCTTC. Encoded protein: CASSRAGGGNEQFF.

J is TRBJ2-7 and V is TRBV6-5; D tentatively reads TRBD1 or TRBD2 (5 bases each). In germline, CDR1 is MNHEY, CDR2 SVGAGI. Deletions cut 6 bases from V and 2 bases from J, with 14 bases between. This CDR3 is 14 amino acids long. CDR3 DNA sequence: TGTGCCAGCAGATTTCTCGGGGCGGCCTACGAGCAGTACTTC. Translated: CASRFLGAAYEQYF.

The chain recombines TRBV7-9 with TRBJ1-4; the D is unclear. V dropped 5 bases and J dropped 8 bases, with 15 bases sitting between them. The CDR3 is 14 residues long. Per germline, CDR1 SEHNR and CDR2 FQNEAQ (reference sequence). CDR3 sequence: CASSPRGEGEKLFF. CDR3 DNA: TGTGCCAGCAGCCCCCGCGGGGAGGGAGAAAAACTGTTTTTT.

This clonotype was observed a few times. The chain joins TRBV3-1 to TRBJ2-2; no definite D call. There are 13 residues in the CDR3. Germline loops: CDR1 LGHDT, CDR2 YNNKEL (reference sequence). Between the trimmed V and J ends, which lost 2 bases and 5 bases, there was a span of 6 bases. CDR3 sequence (DNA): TGTGCCAGCAGCCAATATGTGACCGGGGAGCTGTTTTTT. This gives the protein CASSQYVTGELFF.

The chain links TRBV7-3 to TRBJ2-7; D is ambiguous. V was shortened by 9 bases and J by 4 bases, with 10 bases between the two germline ends. The CDR3 contains 11 residues. The germline CDR1 and CDR2 sequences are SGHTA and FQGTGA. Written as DNA, the CDR3 is TGTGCCAGGGGTAGAAGGTACGAGCAGTACTTC. Translated, it gives CARGRRYEQYF.

This clonotype was counted only a few times. The chain couples TRBV7-9 to TRBJ1-1; D may be TRBD1 (5 bases). The length of the CDR3 is 12 residues. Trimming left V 2 bases short and J 6 bases short, with 7 bases between. Germline V gene lookup returns CDR1 SEHNR and CDR2 FQNEAQ (reference sequence). The DNA of the CDR3 is TGTGCCAGCAGCTTATCCAGGGCTGAAGCTTTCTTT. It encodes CASSLSRAEAFF.

This sequence joins TRBV7-9 and TRBJ1-1; 9 bases map to TRBD1. The CDR3 is 14 residues long. Germline CDR1 and CDR2: SEHNR and FQNEAQ (reference sequence). J gave up 7 bases and V 0 bases, and 3 bases lay outside the gene matches. The CDR3: CASSLATGGGEAFF. The DNA for the CDR3 is TGTGCCAGCAGCTTAGCTACAGGGGGCGGTGAAGCTTTCTTT.

The chain recombines TRBV24-1 with TRBJ2-3; 13 bases agree with TRBD2. Looked up from germline, CDR1 is KGHDR and CDR2 is SFDVKD. The CDR3 runs to 17 residues. The V gene end was trimmed by 5 bases and the J gene end by 0 bases; junction bases not matched to a gene: 4. DNA of the CDR3: TGTGCCACCAGTGCAACTAGCGGGAGGGGAAGCACAGATACGCAGTATTTT. Its translation: CATSATSGRGSTDTQYF.

This clonotype was detected only a few times. The chain recombines TRBV7-9 with TRBJ1-2; possibly TRBD1 for D (5 bases). This CDR3 region has 13 residues. V shed 6 bases and J shed 3 bases, with 11 bases lying between them. Per germline, CDR1 SEHNR and CDR2 FQNEAQ (reference sequence). CDR3 nucleotides: TGTGCCAGCAGGAGCGACAGCGACTATGGCTACACCTTC. Its translation: CASRSDSDYGYTF. The variable domain in full, completed from reference TRBV7-9 and TRBJ1-2, reads DTGVSQNPRHKITKRGQNVTFRCDPISEHNRLYWYRQTLGQGPEFLTYFQNEAQLEKSRLLSDRFSAERPKGSFSTLEIQRTEQGDSAMYLCASRSDSDYGYTFGSGTRLTVV.

This clonotype was counted only a few times. V and J are TRBV2 and TRBJ1-4; D not certain. CDR1 is SNHLY, CDR2 FYNNEI, per germline. CDR3 length: 12 residues. The germline V and J ends were trimmed by 10 bases and 3 bases, with 9 bases remaining between them. CDR3 nucleotides: TGTGCCAACGGGAACGCTAATGAAAAACTGTTTTTT. It yields the protein CANGNANEKLFF.

In its sample, this clonotype was seen many times. The rearrangement uses TRBV5-1 and TRBJ2-3; 10 nucleotides line up with TRBD2. J lost 6 bases, V lost 3 bases, and 7 bases had no gene match. Germline V lookup: CDR1 SGHRS, CDR2 YFSETQ. The CDR3 has 15 amino acids. CDR3 sequence reads: CASSSLAGVGDTQYF. CDR3 bases: TGCGCCAGCAGCTCCCTAGCGGGGGTTGGTGATACGCAGTATTTT.

V is TRBV14 and J is TRBJ1-5; D gene ambiguous. Germline CDR1 reads SGHDN; CDR2 reads FVKESK. Trimming took 1 base from V and 3 from J, leaving 10 bases between them. There are 15 residues in the CDR3. The CDR3 DNA follows: TGTGCCAGCAGCCAAGCCCGTCAGAACAATCAGCCCCAGCATTTT. Protein sequence: CASSQARQNNQPQHF.

The CDR3 loop is CSAPVRALSYEQYF. CDR3 coding DNA: TGCAGTGCCCCCGTCCGAGCGTTATCCTACGAGCAGTACTTC. The genes are TRBV20-1 and TRBJ2-7; unclear D gene. The CDR3 has 14 amino acids. V lost 6 bases, J lost 1 base, and 16 bases lay in between. Germline V CDR1 and CDR2: DFQATT, SNEGSKA (reference sequence).

This sequence joins TRBV27 and TRBJ1-1; D possibly corresponds to TRBD1 (6 bases). The germline V gene has CDR1 MNHEY and CDR2 SMNVEV (reference sequence). The CDR3 contains 18 residues. Trimming removed 1 base at V and 4 bases at J, with 22 bases between. The CDR3 region is CASSLFARGDPRSTEAFF. CDR3 nucleotide sequence: TGTGCCAGCAGTTTATTCGCTAGGGGGGACCCTAGGAGCACTGAAGCTTTCTTT.

This clonotype was detected once. The chain links TRBV29-1 to TRBJ2-1, with D possibly matching TRBD2 (6 bases). Per the germline V gene, CDR1 is SQVTM and CDR2 is ANQGSEA. V lost 6 bases and J lost 5, with 11 bases in between. The CDR3 has 12 amino acids. Written as DNA, the CDR3 is TGCAGCGTGAAGGGACTTCACAATGAGCAGTTCTTC. It yields the protein CSVKGLHNEQFF.

V gene TRBV20-1 combines with J gene TRBJ1-2; D might be TRBD1 (6 bases). The CDR3 is 11 amino acids. The V end lost 6 bases, the J end lost 8 bases, and 13 bases lay between the germline ends. Germline lookup yields CDR1 DFQATT and CDR2 SNEGSKA (reference sequence). Here the CDR3 DNA reads TGCAGTGCCAGTCACAGGGACGGCTACACCTTC. Translation: CSASHRDGYTF.

This clonotype was observed a handful of times. The V call is TRBV6-1, the J call TRBJ2-7; no clear D gene. The CDR3 loop spans 14 amino acids. The V and J ends lost 6 bases and 4 bases respectively, with 16 bases between them. Germline loops: CDR1 MNHNS, CDR2 SASEGT. Here the CDR3 reads CASSPPGPVYEQYF. The CDR3 DNA is TGTGCCAGCAGCCCTCCCGGCCCGGTATACGAGCAGTACTTC.

This clonotype was found a few times. The V and J genes are TRBV27 and TRBJ2-7, with a tentative D call TRBD1 (6 bases). Germline V gene sequence: CDR1 MNHEY, CDR2 SMNVEV (reference sequence). V was cut by 6 bases and J by 2 bases, with 17 bases left in between. This CDR3 region has 15 residues. CDR3 bases: TGTGCCAGCAGCTTGTCAGAAACAGGGACCTACGAGCAGTACTTC. It specifies CASSLSETGTYEQYF.

The CDR3 loop is CARGNSPLHF. CDR3 in DNA: TGCGCACGGGGAAATTCACCCCTCCACTTT. The chain employs TRBV10-1 and TRBJ1-6; D remains unclear. The CDR3 length is 10 residues. Germline CDR1 and CDR2: WNHNN and SYGVQD (reference sequence).

The table lists this clonotype with a few counts. The chain uses TRBV5-1 and TRBJ2-3; 7 bases fit TRBD1. CDR1 and CDR2 from the germline V gene are SGHRS and YFSETQ. The length of the CDR3 is 15 residues. The V segment lost 4 bases and the J segment 2 bases; nucleotides outside the gene matches: 7. CDR3 region: CASSPLGQPTDTQYF. The CDR3 DNA reads TGCGCCAGCAGCCCACTGGGACAGCCCACAGATACGCAGTATTTT.

The V call is TRBV7-6, the J call TRBJ2-3, with 8 bases matching TRBD2. Germline V lookup: CDR1 SGHVS, CDR2 FNYEAQ. The CDR3 runs to 16 residues. The V gene end was trimmed by 5 bases and the J gene end by 5 bases; junction bases not matched to a gene: 12. This chain's CDR3 is CASSGTKRERKDTQYF. In DNA, the CDR3 is TGTGCCAGCAGCGGAACGAAGCGGGAGCGGAAAGATACGCAGTATTTT.

The chain has TRBV5-1 and TRBJ2-1; TRBD2 matches 11 bases. Trimming at V came to 1 base and at J to 6 bases, leaving 3 bases not matched to a gene. The CDR3 runs 15 residues. Germline loops: CDR1 SGHRS, CDR2 YFSETQ. The CDR3 nucleotides read TGCGCCAGCAGCTTGCCTAGCGGGGGGCCCAATGAGCAGTTCTTC. The encoded protein is CASSLPSGGPNEQFF.